This is a list of T cell receptor beta chains from one sample in a study of blood T cell repertoires in COVID-19. This table comes from immunoSEQ multiplex PCR, and its TCRdb copy is limited to in-frame clones, with some not included. The sample lists more than 70,000 clones; about 89% were seen once. The sample taken for sequencing was peripheral blood. Source of these receptors: a man in his fifties with acute or convalescent COVID-19. Each CDR3 is given with its conserved first and last residue. The D gene is left open where the match is weak. A row's size may be missing; if present it is once, few, many or a size class.

d_call: TRBD1; clone_size: -; v_call: TRBV3-1/TRBV3-2; j_call: TRBJ1-6; cdr3_nt: TGTGCCAGCAGCCACGGGACAGGTAATTCACCCCTCCACTTT; cdr3_aa: CASSHGTGNSPLHF
d_call: -; clone_size: -; v_call: TRBV6-5; j_call: TRBJ2-5; cdr3_nt: TGTGCCAGCAGTTACTCGTCAGGGATGGGGACCCAGTACTTC; cdr3_aa: CASSYSSGMGTQYF
d_call: -; clone_size: -; v_call: TRBV5-4; j_call: TRBJ1-2; cdr3_nt: TGTGCCAGCAGCCTAACTGACAGGACCGACTATGGCTACACCTTC; cdr3_aa: CASSLTDRTDYGYTF
d_call: -; clone_size: once; v_call: TRBV19; j_call: TRBJ1-4; cdr3_nt: TGTGCCAGTAGTAGGGGACTGAATAATGAAAAACTGTTTTTT; cdr3_aa: CASSRGLNNEKLFF
d_call: TRBD2; clone_size: -; v_call: TRBV5-4; j_call: TRBJ2-5; cdr3_nt: TGTGCCAGCAGCCCGGCCGTCGGGGGGGGCGCTCCCTCCTACCAAGAGACCCAGTACTTC; cdr3_aa: CASSPAVGGGAPSYQETQYF
d_call: -; clone_size: -; v_call: TRBV7-2; j_call: TRBJ2-5; cdr3_nt: TGTGCCAGCAGCTCCTTAGAGACCCAGTACTTC; cdr3_aa: CASSSLETQYF
d_call: -; clone_size: -; v_call: TRBV5-1; j_call: TRBJ1-1; cdr3_nt: TGCGCCAGCAGCTTGCAAGGGGGCACTGAAGCTTTCTTT; cdr3_aa: CASSLQGGTEAFF
d_call: -; clone_size: -; v_call: TRBV5-6; j_call: TRBJ1-5; cdr3_nt: TGTGCCAGCAGCTTGTATCACGGAGATCAGCCCCAGCATTTT; cdr3_aa: CASSLYHGDQPQHF
d_call: -; clone_size: -; v_call: TRBV18; j_call: TRBJ1-1; cdr3_nt: TGTGCCAGCTCACCCCAGGAAGGTATGAACACTGAAGCTTTCTTT; cdr3_aa: CASSPQEGMNTEAFF
d_call: TRBD1; clone_size: -; v_call: TRBV4-1; j_call: TRBJ1-2; cdr3_nt: TGCGCCAGCAGCCAAGCCTCATCCGGGACAGGGCTCTATGGCTACACCTTC; cdr3_aa: CASSQASSGTGLYGYTF
d_call: -; clone_size: few; v_call: TRBV5-4; j_call: TRBJ1-3; cdr3_nt: TGTGCCAGCAGCTTGGCAGGGGCTGGAAACACCATATATTTT; cdr3_aa: CASSLAGAGNTIYF
d_call: TRBD1; clone_size: -; v_call: TRBV18; j_call: TRBJ2-7; cdr3_nt: TGTGCCAGCTCACCAATGGCAACGGGGACAGGAACCTACGAGCAGTACTTC; cdr3_aa: CASSPMATGTGTYEQYF
d_call: -; clone_size: -; v_call: TRBV10-3; j_call: TRBJ2-7; cdr3_nt: TGTGCCATCAGTGAGGGAAGCGGGTTCTCCTACGAGCAGTACTTC; cdr3_aa: CAISEGSGFSYEQYF
d_call: TRBD1; clone_size: -; v_call: TRBV12-5; j_call: TRBJ2-7; cdr3_nt: TGTGCTAGTGGTTTGCCCAGGACAGGCGGATATCCCTACGAGCAGTACTTC; cdr3_aa: CASGLPRTGGYPYEQYF
d_call: -; clone_size: -; v_call: TRBV7-2; j_call: TRBJ2-5; cdr3_nt: TGTGCCAGCAGCTTAGGAAGCGGAACAGAGACCCAGTACTTC; cdr3_aa: CASSLGSGTETQYF
d_call: TRBD1; clone_size: -; v_call: TRBV30; j_call: TRBJ1-6; cdr3_nt: TGTGCCTGGAGTAGCATTGCCGGGACAGATAATTCACCCCTCCACTTT; cdr3_aa: CAWSSIAGTDNSPLHF
d_call: TRBD2; clone_size: -; v_call: TRBV6-5; j_call: TRBJ2-2; cdr3_nt: TGTGCCAGCAGTTACTCGGGCGGGGGGACCTCCGGGGAGCTGTTTTTT; cdr3_aa: CASSYSGGGTSGELFF
d_call: -; clone_size: -; v_call: TRBV21-1; j_call: TRBJ2-2; cdr3_nt: TGTGCCAGCAGCAAAGCCCTAGGGGCTAGCGGGGTTAACACCGGGGAGCTGTTTTTT; cdr3_aa: CASSKALGASGVNTGELFF
d_call: -; clone_size: -; v_call: TRBV6-1; j_call: TRBJ1-4; cdr3_nt: TGTGCCAGCAGTGAGAGGGGGTGGTCATATGAAAAACTGTTTTTT; cdr3_aa: CASSERGWSYEKLFF
d_call: -; clone_size: -; v_call: TRBV3-1/TRBV3-2; j_call: TRBJ1-4; cdr3_nt: TGTGCCAGCAGCCAAGATGGCCAGGGACTGTTTTTT; cdr3_aa: CASSQDGQGLFF
d_call: -; clone_size: -; v_call: TRBV15; j_call: TRBJ2-5; cdr3_nt: TGTGCCACCAGCAGAGATAATTCAGAGACCCAGTACTTC; cdr3_aa: CATSRDNSETQYF
d_call: TRBD1; clone_size: -; v_call: TRBV7-6; j_call: TRBJ2-1; cdr3_nt: TGTGCCAGCAGCGAGTATTGGGACAGCCCTGGGAATGAGCAGTTCTTC; cdr3_aa: CASSEYWDSPGNEQFF
d_call: -; clone_size: -; v_call: TRBV6-5; j_call: TRBJ1-1; cdr3_nt: TGTGCCAGCAGACGCCGGACAGAAACCAACACTGAAGCTTTCTTT; cdr3_aa: CASRRRTETNTEAFF